Listed below are T cell receptor beta chains from one sample, sequenced in a study of T cell repertoires in cytomegalovirus infection. In TCRdb, the reads were re-called with MiXCR into one record per CDR3 protein. This table holds under 300,000 distinct CDR3 sequences, over 15% found once. Sequenced sample: CD8+ T cells from PBMCs. The receptor set was obtained from a human donor in good health (CMV status not recorded). Some clones in this sample may be carry-over from other donors' samples. The conserved cysteine and the conserved F or W are not part of the CDR3 here.

V gene	J gene	CDR3 protein
TRBV29-1	TRBJ2-7	SAWRDAYEQY
TRBV7-3	TRBJ2-3	ASSLKASSTDTQY
TRBV7-9	TRBJ1-1	ASSLNGAMNTEAF
TRBV7-4	TRBJ2-6	ASSFSYGQGSGANVLT
TRBV29-1	TRBJ2-5	SVVVYRVGETQY
TRBV5-1	TRBJ2-3	ASSSGQGGGDTQY
TRBV6-6	TRBJ1-1	ASRDRVYTEAF
TRBV29-1	TRBJ1-2	SVTGQLTNYGYT
TRBV7-2	TRBJ2-3	ASSFEGVIADTQY
TRBV12-3/TRBV12-4	TRBJ1-3	ASSLRPDRYSGNTIY
TRBV5-6	TRBJ1-5	ASSRGTGYNQPQH
TRBV11-3	TRBJ2-3	ASSFYNGGLAGSADTQY
TRBV7-6	TRBJ2-1	ASSLAGGWDEQF
TRBV7-9	TRBJ2-3	ASSNRQGAGDTQY
TRBV3-1	TRBJ2-1	ASSLRGAGGPHEQF
TRBV28	TRBJ2-2	ASSLRESTNTGELF
TRBV7-2	TRBJ1-1	ASSYRAPLENTEAF